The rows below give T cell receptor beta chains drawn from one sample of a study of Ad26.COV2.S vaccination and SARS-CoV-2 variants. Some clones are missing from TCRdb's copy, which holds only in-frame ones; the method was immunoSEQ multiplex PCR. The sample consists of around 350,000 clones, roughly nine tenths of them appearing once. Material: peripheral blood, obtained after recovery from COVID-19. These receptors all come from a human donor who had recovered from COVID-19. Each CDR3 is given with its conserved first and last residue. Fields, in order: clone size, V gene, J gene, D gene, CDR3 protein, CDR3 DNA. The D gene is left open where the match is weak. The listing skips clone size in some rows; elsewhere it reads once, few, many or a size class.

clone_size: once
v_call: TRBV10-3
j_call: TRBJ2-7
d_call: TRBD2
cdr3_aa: CAIRPGTSGGTGEQYF
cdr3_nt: TGTGCCATCAGACCCGGGACTAGCGGGGGAACGGGCGAGCAGTACTTC

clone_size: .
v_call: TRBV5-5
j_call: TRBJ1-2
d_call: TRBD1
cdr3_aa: CASSQDDRGSNYGYTF
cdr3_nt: TGTGCCAGCAGCCAGGACGACAGGGGGTCTAACTATGGCTACACCTTC

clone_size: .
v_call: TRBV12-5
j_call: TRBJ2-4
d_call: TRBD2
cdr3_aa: CASGLVGGGDIQYF
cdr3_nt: TGTGCTAGTGGTTTGGTTGGCGGGGGGGACATTCAGTACTTC

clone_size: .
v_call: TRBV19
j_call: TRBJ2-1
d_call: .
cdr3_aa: CASSISPGTYNEQFF
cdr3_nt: TGTGCCAGTAGTATCAGTCCGGGAACCTACAATGAGCAGTTCTTC

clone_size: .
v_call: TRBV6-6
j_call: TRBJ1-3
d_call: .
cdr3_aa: CASSRRGTSSGNTIYF
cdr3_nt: TGTGCCAGCAGTCGACGTGGGACCAGCTCTGGAAACACCATATATTTT

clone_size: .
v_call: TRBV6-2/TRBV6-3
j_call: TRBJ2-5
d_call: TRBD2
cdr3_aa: CASSQPGGAYQETQYF
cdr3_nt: TGTGCCAGCAGTCAACCCGGGGGGGCGTACCAAGAGACCCAGTACTTC

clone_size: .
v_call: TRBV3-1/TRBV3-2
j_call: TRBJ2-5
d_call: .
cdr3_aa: CASSLGTWGAQYF
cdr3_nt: TGTGCCAGCAGCCTCGGGACCTGGGGCGCCCAGTACTTC

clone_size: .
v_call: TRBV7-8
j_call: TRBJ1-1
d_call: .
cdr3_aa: CASSLGDVGWGTEAFF
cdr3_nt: TGTGCCAGCAGCTTAGGGGACGTGGGATGGGGCACTGAAGCTTTCTTT

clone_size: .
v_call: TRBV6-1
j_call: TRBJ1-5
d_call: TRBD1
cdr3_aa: CASSGWDRGRAQPQHF
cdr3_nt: TGTGCCAGCAGTGGTTGGGACAGGGGTCGGGCTCAGCCCCAGCATTTT

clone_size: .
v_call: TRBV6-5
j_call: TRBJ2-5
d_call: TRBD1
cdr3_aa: CASRPTGVETQYF
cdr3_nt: TGTGCCAGCAGACCAACAGGGGTGGAGACCCAGTACTTC

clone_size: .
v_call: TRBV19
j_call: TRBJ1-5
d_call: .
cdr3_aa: CASSIGGDQPQHF
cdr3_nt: TGTGCCAGTAGTATTGGGGGCGATCAGCCCCAGCATTTT

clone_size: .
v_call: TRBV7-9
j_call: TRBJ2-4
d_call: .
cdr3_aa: CASSLYGRLAKNIQYF
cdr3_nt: TGTGCCAGCAGCTTATACGGACGTTTGGCCAAAAACATTCAGTACTTC

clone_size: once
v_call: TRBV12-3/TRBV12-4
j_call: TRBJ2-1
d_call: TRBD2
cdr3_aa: CASSLWEGNEQFF
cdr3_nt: TGTGCCAGCAGTTTGTGGGAGGGAAATGAGCAGTTCTTC

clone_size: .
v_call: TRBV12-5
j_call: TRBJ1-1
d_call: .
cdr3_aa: CASGFSGNTEAFF
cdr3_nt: TGTGCTAGTGGTTTTTCGGGAAACACTGAAGCTTTCTTT

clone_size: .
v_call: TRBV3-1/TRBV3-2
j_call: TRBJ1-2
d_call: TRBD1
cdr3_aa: CASSDDNRGRVYGYTF
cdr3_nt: TGTGCCAGCAGCGACGATAACAGGGGGCGCGTCTATGGCTACACCTTC

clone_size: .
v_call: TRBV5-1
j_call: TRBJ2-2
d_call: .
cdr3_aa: CASGSGEGAGELFF
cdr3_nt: TGCGCCAGCGGATCGGGGGAAGGCGCCGGGGAGCTGTTTTTT

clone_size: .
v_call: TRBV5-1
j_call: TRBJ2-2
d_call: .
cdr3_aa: CASRRTSNTGELFF
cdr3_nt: TGCGCCAGCAGACGGACCTCGAACACCGGGGAGCTGTTTTTT

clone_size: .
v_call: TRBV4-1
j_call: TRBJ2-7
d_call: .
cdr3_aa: CASSQDDLFSRTISYEQYF
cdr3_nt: TGCGCCAGCAGCCAGGACGATTTATTTTCACGAACTATCTCCTACGAGCAGTACTTC

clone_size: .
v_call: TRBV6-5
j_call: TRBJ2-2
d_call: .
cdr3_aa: CASSYMVTGELFF
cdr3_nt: TGTGCCAGCAGTTACATGGTCACCGGGGAGCTGTTTTTT

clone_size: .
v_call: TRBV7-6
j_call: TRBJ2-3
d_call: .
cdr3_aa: CASSLIGGLTDTQYF
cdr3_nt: TGTGCCAGCAGCTTGATCGGGGGGCTCACAGATACGCAGTATTTT

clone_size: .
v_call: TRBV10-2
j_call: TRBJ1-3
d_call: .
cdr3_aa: CASSESRGSGNTIYF
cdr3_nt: TGCGCCAGCAGTGAGTCGAGGGGTTCTGGAAACACCATATATTTT

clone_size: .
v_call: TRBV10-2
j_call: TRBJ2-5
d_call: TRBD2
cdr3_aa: CASSRLAGGLQETQYF
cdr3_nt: TGCGCCAGCAGTCGGCTAGCGGGGGGCCTGCAAGAGACCCAGTACTTC

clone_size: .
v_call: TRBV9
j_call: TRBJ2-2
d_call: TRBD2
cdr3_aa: CASSVGLAGDTGELFF
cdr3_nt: TGTGCCAGCAGCGTAGGGTTAGCGGGGGACACCGGGGAGCTGTTTTTT

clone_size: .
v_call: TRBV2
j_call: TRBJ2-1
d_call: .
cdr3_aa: CASSGEGVRLNEQFF
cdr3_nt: TGTGCCAGCAGTGGGGAGGGGGTACGTTTGAATGAGCAGTTCTTC

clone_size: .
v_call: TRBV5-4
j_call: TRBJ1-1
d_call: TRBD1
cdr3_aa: CASSVLQGANTEAFF
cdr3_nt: TGTGCCAGCAGCGTTCTACAGGGGGCGAACACTGAAGCTTTCTTT

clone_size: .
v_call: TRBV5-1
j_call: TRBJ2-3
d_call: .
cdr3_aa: CASGRQTGDTQYF
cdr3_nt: TGCGCCAGCGGGCGTCAGACTGGAGATACGCAGTATTTT

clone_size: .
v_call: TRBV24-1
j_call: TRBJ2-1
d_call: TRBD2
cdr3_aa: CATSVTGGGADEQFF
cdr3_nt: TGTGCCACCAGTGTCACAGGCGGGGGGGCTGATGAGCAGTTCTTC

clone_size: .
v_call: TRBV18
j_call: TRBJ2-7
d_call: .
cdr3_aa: CASSGVGEQYF
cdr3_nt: TGTGCCAGCTCGGGGGTCGGCGAGCAGTACTTC

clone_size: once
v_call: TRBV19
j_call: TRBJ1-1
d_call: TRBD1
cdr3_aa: CASSHKTGAEAFF
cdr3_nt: TGTGCCAGTAGTCATAAGACAGGGGCTGAAGCTTTCTTT

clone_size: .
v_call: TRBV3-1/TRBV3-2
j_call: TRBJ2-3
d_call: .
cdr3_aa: CASSREGDFTDTQYF
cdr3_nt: TGTGCCAGCAGCCGGGAGGGGGACTTCACAGATACGCAGTATTTT

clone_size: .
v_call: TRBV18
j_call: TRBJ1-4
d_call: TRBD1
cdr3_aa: CASSPPTGNEKLFF
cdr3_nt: TGTGCCAGCTCACCACCGACAGGGAATGAAAAACTGTTTTTT

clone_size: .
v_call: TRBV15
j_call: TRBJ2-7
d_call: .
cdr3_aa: CATSEKGGATYEQYF
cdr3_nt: TGTGCCACCAGCGAGAAAGGGGGGGCCACCTACGAGCAGTACTTC

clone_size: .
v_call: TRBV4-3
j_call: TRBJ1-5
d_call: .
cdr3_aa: CASSQDTTPIWPQHF
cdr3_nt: TGCGCCAGCAGCCAAGATACCACTCCTATTTGGCCCCAGCATTTT

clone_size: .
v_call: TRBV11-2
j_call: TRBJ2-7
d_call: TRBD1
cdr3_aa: CASSLIQGATYEQYF
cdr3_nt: TGTGCCAGCAGCTTGATCCAGGGGGCTACCTACGAGCAGTACTTC

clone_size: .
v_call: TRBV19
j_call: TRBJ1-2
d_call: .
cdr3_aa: CASSIDGDYGYTF
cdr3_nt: TGTGCCAGTAGTATAGATGGGGACTATGGCTACACCTTC

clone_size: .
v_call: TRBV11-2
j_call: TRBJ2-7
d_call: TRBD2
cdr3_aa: CASRDPGLPYEQYF
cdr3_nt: TGTGCCAGCCGAGACCCGGGACTACCCTACGAGCAGTACTTC

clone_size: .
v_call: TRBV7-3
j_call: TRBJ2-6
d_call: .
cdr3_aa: CASSPSATGANVLTF
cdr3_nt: TGTGCCAGCAGCCCCAGTGCTACTGGGGCCAACGTCCTGACTTTC

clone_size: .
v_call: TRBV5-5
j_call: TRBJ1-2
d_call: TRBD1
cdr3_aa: CASSRDSHGYTF
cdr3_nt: TGTGCCAGCAGCCGGGACAGCCATGGCTACACCTTC

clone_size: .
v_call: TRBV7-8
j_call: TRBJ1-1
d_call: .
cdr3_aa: CASSTTGTNTEAFF
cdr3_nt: TGTGCCAGCAGCACCACAGGGACAAACACTGAAGCTTTCTTT

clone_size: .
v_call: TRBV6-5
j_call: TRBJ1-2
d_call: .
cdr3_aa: CASSYSNPRGYYGYTF
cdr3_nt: TGTGCCAGCAGTTACTCGAACCCGCGCGGATACTATGGCTACACCTTC

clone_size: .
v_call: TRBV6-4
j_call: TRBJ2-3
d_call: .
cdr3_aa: CASSPRASSTQYF
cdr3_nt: TGTGCCAGCAGTCCCCGGGCCAGTTCTACGCAGTATTTT

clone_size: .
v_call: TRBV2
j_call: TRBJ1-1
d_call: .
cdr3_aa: CASRVEANTEAFF
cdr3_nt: TGTGCCAGCCGGGTGGAGGCGAACACTGAAGCTTTCTTT

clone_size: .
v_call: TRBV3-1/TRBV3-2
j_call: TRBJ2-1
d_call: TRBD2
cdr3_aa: CASSHLIGLVGYGEQFF
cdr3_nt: TGTGCCAGCAGCCACCTTATTGGACTAGTCGGTTACGGTGAGCAGTTCTTC

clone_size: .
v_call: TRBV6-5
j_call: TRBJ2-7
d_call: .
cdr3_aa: CASSPRGGGEQYF
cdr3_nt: TGTGCCAGCAGTCCGCGAGGGGGGGGCGAGCAGTACTTC

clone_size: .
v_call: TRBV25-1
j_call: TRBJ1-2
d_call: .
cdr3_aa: CASSESDGHYGYTF
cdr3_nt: TGTGCCAGCAGTGAATCCGACGGACACTATGGCTACACCTTC

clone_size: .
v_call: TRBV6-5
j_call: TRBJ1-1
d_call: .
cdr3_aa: CASRRGDEAFF
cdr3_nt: TGTGCCAGCAGGAGGGGAGATGAAGCTTTCTTT

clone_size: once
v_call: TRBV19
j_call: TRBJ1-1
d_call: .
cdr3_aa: CASSMRLGRGNTEAFF
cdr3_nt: TGTGCCAGTAGTATGCGACTGGGCAGGGGGAACACTGAAGCTTTCTTT

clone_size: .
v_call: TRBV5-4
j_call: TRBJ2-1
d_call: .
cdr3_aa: CASSTKRDIHEQFF
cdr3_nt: TGTGCCAGCAGCACCAAACGGGACATCCATGAGCAGTTCTTC

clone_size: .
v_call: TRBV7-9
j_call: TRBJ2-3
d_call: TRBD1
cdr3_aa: CASRPPPGQRGTDTQYF
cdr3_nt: TGTGCCAGCAGACCTCCCCCGGGACAGAGAGGGACAGATACGCAGTATTTT

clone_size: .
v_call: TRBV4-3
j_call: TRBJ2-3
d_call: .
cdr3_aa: CASSQDGAGRSDTQYF
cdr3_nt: TGCGCCAGCAGCCAAGATGGGGCGGGGAGGTCAGATACGCAGTATTTT

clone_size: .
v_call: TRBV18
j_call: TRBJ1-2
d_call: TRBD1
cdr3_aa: CASSQLGGTGTGLNYGYTF
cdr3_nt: TGTGCCAGCTCCCAACTTGGGGGGACCGGGACAGGGCTTAACTATGGCTACACCTTC

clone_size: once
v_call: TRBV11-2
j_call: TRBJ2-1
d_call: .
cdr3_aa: CASRLINEQFF
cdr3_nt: TGTGCCAGCAGACTCATCAATGAGCAGTTCTTC

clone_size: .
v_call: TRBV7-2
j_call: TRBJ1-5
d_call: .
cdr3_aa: CASSLGGGNSNQPQHF
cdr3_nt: TGTGCCAGCAGCTTAGGTGGGGGGAATAGCAATCAGCCCCAGCATTTT